The clone carrying this T cell receptor (beta chain) turned up a few times. Ranging in age from roughly 6 to 95, the donors were healthy Caucasian individuals from Russia. These data come from a study of blood T cells in healthy people across ages. The authors ran a second PCR of 7 to 11 cycles using a sample-barcoded 5' primer and a J-beta primer mix. TCRdb reprocessed the 5' RACE reads via MiXCR and lists one record per CDR3 protein. The table has over 600,000 distinct CDR3 sequences, about 42% seen once. The receptor was derived from a man at least 80 years old in good health. The sample consisted of blood.

CDR3 sequence reads: CSAPSGGMETQYF. CDR3 in DNA: TGCAGTGCCCCGTCTGGGGGCATGGAGACCCAGTACTTC. The chain couples TRBV20-1 to TRBJ2-7, with D perhaps matching TRBD1 (6 bases). TRBJ2-5 matches the DNA end more closely, so the J call is doubtful. This CDR3 contains 13 residues. The V gene's germline CDR1 is DFQATT and CDR2 SNEGSKA (reference sequence).